This TCR beta chain derives from a study of cytomegalovirus exposure and HLA in healthy donors. As to this clone: Its antigen remains unidentified.

Trimming removed 8 bases from V and 4 bases from J; junction bases left unmatched: 11. The length of the CDR3 is 15 residues. Germline V CDR1 and CDR2: MNHNS, SASEGT. The donors were members of the validation cohort comprising 100 to 150 subjects, separate from the roughly 670-subject first cohort. Only in-frame clones appear in the TCRdb table, and some are missing; sequencing was by immunoSEQ multiplex PCR. The table includes some 270,000 clones, just over 85% detected once. Broader study findings: For most TCR sequences rarity was the rule, although some public TCRs occurred in many donors. As confirmed in vitro, three CMV-associated chains were specific for CMV antigens. A classifier reportedly called cytomegalovirus status with high sensitivity and specificity.

V is TRBV6-1 and J is TRBJ2-5; 9 bases are shared with TRBD1. Sequenced material: PBMCs. The TCR was taken from a young woman in good health and CMV-seronegative. For the CDR3, the DNA is TGTGCCAGCGGGCCTCCGGGACAGGGTGGAGAGACCCAGTACTTC. The encoded protein is CASGPPGQGGETQYF.